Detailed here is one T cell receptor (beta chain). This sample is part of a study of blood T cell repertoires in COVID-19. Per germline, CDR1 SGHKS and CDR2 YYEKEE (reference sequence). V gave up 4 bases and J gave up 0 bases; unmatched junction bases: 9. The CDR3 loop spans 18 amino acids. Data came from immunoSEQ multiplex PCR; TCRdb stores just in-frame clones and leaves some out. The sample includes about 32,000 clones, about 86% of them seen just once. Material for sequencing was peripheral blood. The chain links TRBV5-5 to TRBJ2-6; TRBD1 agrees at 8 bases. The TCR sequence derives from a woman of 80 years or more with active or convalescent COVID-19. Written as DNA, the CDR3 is TGTGCCAGCAGCGATTCAGGGGGCCCCAGCTCTGGGGCCAACGTCCTGACTTTC. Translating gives CASSDSGGPSSGANVLTF.